One TCR beta chain is described in this entry. As to treatment: 15 to 20 received Ad26.COV2.S at low or high dose, single or two shots; about 5 received placebo; per-sample allocation not given. Samples analyzed were those drawn on day 63 after the first vaccine or placebo injection. Method: immunoSEQ multiplex PCR; TCRdb's copy keeps in-frame clones and lacks some. The sample shows about 420,000 clones, 88% of them seen only once. The CDR3 is 15 residues long. Trimming removed 0 bases at V and 4 bases at J, with 12 bases between. Germline V lookup: CDR1 SGDLS, CDR2 YYNGEE. This sample was taken from a study of Ad26.COV2.S vaccination and SARS-CoV-2 variants. Study-wide background: Ad26.COV2.S given intramuscularly, once or twice 56 days apart.

The chain has TRBV9 and TRBJ2-3; D remains unclear. This clonotype originated in a person between 18 and 65 years old who received the Ad26.COV2.S COVID-19 vaccine or a placebo. Sequencing used peripheral blood, obtained in a trial of Ad26.COV2.S vaccine versus placebo. CDR3: CASSVAGLNPDTQYF. CDR3 coding DNA: TGTGCCAGCAGCGTAGCGGGCCTGAACCCAGATACGCAGTATTTT.